A single sample is the source of the 2 T cell receptor beta chains below, sequenced in a study of metastatic and nonmetastatic thyroid tumors. TCRdb reassembled clones from the PCR reads with MiXCR. The sample carries fewer than 7,500 clones, 25% to 35% recorded once. No patient had received any treatment before thyroid surgery. Sequenced: adjacent normal tissue. The receptors stem from a female donor with papillary thyroid cancer or a benign thyroid nodule (not recorded which). Some clones in this sample may be carry-over from other donors' samples.

The chain carries TRBV6-1 and TRBJ1-1, with D hard to call. The CDR3 has 10 amino acids. Germline values: CDR1 MNHNS, CDR2 SASEGT. The V gene lost 3 bases and the J gene lost 10 bases, with 6 bases spanning the gap. The CDR3 DNA sequence: TGTGCCAGCAGTGACCACGTAGCTTTCTTT. This sequence encodes CASSDHVAFF.

The genes are TRBV5-1 and TRBJ1-1, with 10 positions matching TRBD1. In germline, CDR1 is SGHRS, CDR2 YFSETQ. The CDR3 has 18 residues. Trimming took 1 base from V and 0 from J; bases not matched to a gene: 9. CDR3 sequence reads: CASSLFGTGDYMNTEAFF. The CDR3 coding sequence is TGCGCCAGCAGCTTGTTTGGGACAGGGGACTACATGAACACTGAAGCTTTCTTT.